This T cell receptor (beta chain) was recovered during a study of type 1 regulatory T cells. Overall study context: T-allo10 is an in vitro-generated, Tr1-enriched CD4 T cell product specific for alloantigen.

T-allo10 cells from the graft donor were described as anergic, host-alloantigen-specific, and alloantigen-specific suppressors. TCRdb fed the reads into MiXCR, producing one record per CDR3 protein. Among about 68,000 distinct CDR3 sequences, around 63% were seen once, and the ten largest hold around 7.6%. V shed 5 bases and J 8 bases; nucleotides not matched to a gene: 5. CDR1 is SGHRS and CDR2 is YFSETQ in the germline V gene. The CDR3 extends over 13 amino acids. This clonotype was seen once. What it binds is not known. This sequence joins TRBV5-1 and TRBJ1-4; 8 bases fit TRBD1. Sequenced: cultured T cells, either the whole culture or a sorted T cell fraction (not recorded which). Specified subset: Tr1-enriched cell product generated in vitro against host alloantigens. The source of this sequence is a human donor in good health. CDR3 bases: TGCGCCAGCAGGACAGGGGTGGACGAAAAACTGTTTTTT. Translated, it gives CASRTGVDEKLFF.